The table lists the clone carrying this T cell receptor beta chain with a count of one. Its specificity is not known. Data came from immunoSEQ multiplex PCR; TCRdb stores just in-frame clones and leaves some out. The sample has 350,000 to 600,000 clones; 89% are singletons. This specimen belongs to a study of Ad26.COV2.S vaccination and SARS-CoV-2 variants. The study, taken as a whole, reports: Substantial breadth was reportedly displayed by spike-specific CD8+ and CD4+ T cell responses after vaccination. Vaccinated individuals (as opposed to placebo recipients) had higher spike-specific TCR breadth.

CDR1 and CDR2 from the germline V gene are MDHEN and SYDVKM. V shed 6 bases and J shed 3 bases, with 14 bases lying between them. The CDR3 runs to 14 residues. The treatment was: roughly 18 received Ad26.COV2.S at low or high dose, single or two shots; 5 received placebo; per-sample allocation not given. Day 63 after the first injection of vaccine or placebo was the sampling time. This Boston cohort included adults aged 18-55 years. This specimen was peripheral blood, taken in a trial of Ad26.COV2.S vaccine versus placebo. The gene calls are TRBV28 and TRBJ1-1; D may be TRBD1 (5 bases). The TCR originated in a person between 18 and 59 years old who received the Ad26.COV2.S COVID-19 vaccine or a placebo. The CDR3 is CASRGAEGDTEAFF. In DNA form, the CDR3 reads TGTGCCAGCAGAGGGGCGGAAGGGGACACTGAAGCTTTCTTT.